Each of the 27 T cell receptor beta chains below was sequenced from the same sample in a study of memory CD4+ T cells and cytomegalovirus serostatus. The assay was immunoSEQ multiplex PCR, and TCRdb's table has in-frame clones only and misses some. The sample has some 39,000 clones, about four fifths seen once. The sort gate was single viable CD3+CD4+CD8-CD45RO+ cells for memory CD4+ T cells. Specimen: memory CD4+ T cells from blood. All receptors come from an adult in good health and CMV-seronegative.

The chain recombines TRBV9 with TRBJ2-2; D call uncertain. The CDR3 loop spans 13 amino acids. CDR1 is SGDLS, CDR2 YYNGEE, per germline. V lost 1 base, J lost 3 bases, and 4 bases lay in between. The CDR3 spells CASSVRDTGELFF. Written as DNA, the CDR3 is TGTGCCAGCAGCGTAAGGGACACCGGGGAGCTGTTTTTT.

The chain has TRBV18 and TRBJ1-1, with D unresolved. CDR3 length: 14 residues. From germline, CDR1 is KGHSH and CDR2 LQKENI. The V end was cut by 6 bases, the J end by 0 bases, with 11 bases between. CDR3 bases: TGTGCCAGCTCCCCCCAGTTCATGAACACTGAAGCTTTCTTT. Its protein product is CASSPQFMNTEAFF. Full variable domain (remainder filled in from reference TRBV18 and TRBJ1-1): NAGVMQNPRHLVRRRGQEARLRCSPMKGHSHVYWYRQLPEEGLKFMVYLQKENIIDESGMPKERFSAEFPKEGPSILRIQQVVRGDSAAYFCASSPQFMNTEAFFGQGTRLTVV.

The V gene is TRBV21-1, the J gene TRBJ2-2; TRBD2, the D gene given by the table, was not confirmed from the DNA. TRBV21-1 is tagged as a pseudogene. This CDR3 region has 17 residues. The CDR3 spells CASSSSLKDLRTGELFF. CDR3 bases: TGTGCCAGCAGCAGTTCCCTGAAAGATCTGCGCACCGGGGAGCTGTTTTTT.

The CDR3 DNA follows: TGTGCCACCAGACGGGCTGACTCTGGTAATTCACCCCTCCACTTT. This translates into CATRRADSGNSPLHF. The chain uses TRBV27 and TRBJ1-6, with unresolved D. Trimming removed 10 bases from V and 6 bases from J, with 19 bases in between. Germline V gives CDR1 MNHEY, CDR2 SMNVEV (reference sequence). The CDR3 contains 15 residues.

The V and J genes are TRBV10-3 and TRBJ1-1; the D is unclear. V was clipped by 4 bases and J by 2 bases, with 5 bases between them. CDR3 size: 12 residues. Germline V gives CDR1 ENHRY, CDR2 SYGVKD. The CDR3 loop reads CAISASNTEAFF. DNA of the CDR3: TGTGCCATCAGTGCCTCCAACACTGAAGCTTTCTTT.

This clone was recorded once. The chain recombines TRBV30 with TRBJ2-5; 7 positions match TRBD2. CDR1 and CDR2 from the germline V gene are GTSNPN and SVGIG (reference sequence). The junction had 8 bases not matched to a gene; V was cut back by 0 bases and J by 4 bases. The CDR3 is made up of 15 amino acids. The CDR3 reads CAWSVLSGTVETQYF. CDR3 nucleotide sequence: TGTGCCTGGAGTGTACTGAGCGGGACCGTAGAGACCCAGTACTTC. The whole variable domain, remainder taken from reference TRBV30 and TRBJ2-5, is SQTIHQWPATLVQPVGSPLSLECTVEGTSNPNLYWYRQAAGRGLQLLFYSVGIGQISSEVPQNLSASRPQDRQFILSSKKLLLSDSGFYLCAWSVLSGTVETQYFGPGTRLLVL.

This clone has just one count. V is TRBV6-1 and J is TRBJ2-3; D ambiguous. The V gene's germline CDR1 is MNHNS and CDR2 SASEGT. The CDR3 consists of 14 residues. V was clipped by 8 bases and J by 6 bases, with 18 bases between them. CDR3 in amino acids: CASLLAQHKDTQYF. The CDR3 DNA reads TGTGCCAGCCTCTTGGCCCAACATAAGGATACGCAGTATTTT.

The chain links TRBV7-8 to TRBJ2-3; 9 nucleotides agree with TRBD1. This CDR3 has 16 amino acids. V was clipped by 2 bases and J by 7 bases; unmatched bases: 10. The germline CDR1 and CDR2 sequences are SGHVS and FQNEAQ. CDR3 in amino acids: CASSLYGTGSTYTQYF. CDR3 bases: TGTGCCAGCAGCTTATATGGGACAGGGTCTACGTATACGCAGTATTTT.

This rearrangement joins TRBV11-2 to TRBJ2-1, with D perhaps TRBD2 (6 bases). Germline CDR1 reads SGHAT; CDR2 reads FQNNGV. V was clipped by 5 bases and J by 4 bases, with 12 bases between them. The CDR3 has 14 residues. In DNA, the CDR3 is TGTGCCAGCAGCAGGGCCGGGGGTTACAATGAGCAGTTCTTC. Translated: CASSRAGGYNEQFF.

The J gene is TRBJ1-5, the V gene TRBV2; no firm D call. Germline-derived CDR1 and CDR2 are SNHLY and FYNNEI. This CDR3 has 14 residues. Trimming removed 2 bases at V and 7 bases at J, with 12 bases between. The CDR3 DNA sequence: TGTGCCAGCAGTGAAACCAGATCCCTCCAGCCCCAGCATTTT. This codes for CASSETRSLQPQHF.

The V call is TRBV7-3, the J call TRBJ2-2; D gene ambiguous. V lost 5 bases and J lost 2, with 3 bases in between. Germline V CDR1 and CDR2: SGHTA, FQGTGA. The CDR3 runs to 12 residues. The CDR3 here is CASSLNTGELFF. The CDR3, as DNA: TGTGCCAGCAGCCTCAACACCGGGGAGCTGTTTTTT.

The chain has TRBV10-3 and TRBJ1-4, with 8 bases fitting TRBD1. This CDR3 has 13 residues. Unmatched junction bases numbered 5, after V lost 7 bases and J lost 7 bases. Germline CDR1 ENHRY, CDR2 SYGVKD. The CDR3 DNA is TGTGCCATCACGGACAGGGAAGGTGAAAAACTGTTTTTT. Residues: CAITDREGEKLFF.

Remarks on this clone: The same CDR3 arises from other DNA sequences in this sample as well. In nucleotides, the CDR3 is TGCGCCAGCAGCCAAGCACAGGGTCCCTACGAGCAGTACTTC. Amino acids: CASSQAQGPYEQYF. This chain links TRBV4-1 with TRBJ2-7; TRBD1 is a possible D gene (6 bases). V was pared by 1 base and J by 2 bases, with 9 bases between. The length of the CDR3 is 14 residues. Germline CDR1 and CDR2: MGHRA and YSYEKL.

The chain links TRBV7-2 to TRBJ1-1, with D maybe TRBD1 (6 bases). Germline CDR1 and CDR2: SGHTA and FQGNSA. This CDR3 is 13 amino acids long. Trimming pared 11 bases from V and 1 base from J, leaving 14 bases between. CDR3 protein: CAWRGVRNTEAFF. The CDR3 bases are TGTGCCTGGAGGGGGGTTCGGAACACTGAAGCTTTCTTT.

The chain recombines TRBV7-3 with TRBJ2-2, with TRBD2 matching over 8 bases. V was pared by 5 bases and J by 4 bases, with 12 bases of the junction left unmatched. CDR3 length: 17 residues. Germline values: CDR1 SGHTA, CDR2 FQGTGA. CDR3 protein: CASSPNPLAEGTGELFF. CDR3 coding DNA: TGTGCCAGCAGCCCCAATCCACTAGCGGAGGGCACCGGGGAGCTGTTTTTT.

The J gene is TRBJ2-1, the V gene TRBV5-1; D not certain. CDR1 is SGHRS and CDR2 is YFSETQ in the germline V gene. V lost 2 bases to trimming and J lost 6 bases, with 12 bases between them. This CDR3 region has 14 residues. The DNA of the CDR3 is TGCGCCAGCAGCTTACGCCCACCGGCCAATGAGCAGTTCTTC. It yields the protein CASSLRPPANEQFF.

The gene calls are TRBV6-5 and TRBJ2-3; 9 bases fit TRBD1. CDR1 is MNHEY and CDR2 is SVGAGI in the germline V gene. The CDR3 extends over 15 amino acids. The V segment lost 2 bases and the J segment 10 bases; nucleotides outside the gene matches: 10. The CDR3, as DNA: TGTGCCAGCAGTTACCGACAGGGGGTCCTCCTAGCGCAGTATTTT. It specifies CASSYRQGVLLAQYF.

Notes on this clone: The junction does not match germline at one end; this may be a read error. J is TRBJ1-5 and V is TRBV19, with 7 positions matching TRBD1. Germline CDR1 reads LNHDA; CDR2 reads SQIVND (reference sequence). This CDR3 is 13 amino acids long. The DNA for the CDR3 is TGTGCCAGCCGGAACAGGGGCAAGCAGCCCCAGCATTTT. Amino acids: CASRNRGKQPQHF.

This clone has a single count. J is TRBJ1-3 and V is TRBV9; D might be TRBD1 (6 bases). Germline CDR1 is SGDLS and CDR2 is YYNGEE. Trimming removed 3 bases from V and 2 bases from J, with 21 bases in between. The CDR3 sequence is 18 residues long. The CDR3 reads CASSAPTGGRGAGNTIYF. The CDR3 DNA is TGTGCCAGCAGCGCCCCAACCGGGGGCCGGGGGGCTGGAAACACCATATATTTT.

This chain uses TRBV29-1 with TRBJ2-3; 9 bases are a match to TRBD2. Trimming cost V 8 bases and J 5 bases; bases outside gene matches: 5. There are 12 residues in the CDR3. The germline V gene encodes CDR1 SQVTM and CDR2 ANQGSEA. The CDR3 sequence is CSSRGGEDTQYF. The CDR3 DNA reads TGCAGCTCGCGGGGGGGGGAAGATACGCAGTATTTT.

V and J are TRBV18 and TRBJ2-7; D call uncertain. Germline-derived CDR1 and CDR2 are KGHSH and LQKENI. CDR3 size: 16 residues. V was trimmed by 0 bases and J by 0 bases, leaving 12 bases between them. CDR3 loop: CASSPPSVGSSYEQYF. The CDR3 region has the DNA TGTGCCAGCTCACCACCTTCGGTGGGAAGCTCCTACGAGCAGTACTTC.

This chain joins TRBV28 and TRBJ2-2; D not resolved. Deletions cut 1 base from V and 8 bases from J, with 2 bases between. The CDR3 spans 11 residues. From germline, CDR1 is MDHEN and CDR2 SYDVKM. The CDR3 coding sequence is TGTGCCAGCAGTTTATTTGGGGAGCTGTTTTTT. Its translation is CASSLFGELFF.

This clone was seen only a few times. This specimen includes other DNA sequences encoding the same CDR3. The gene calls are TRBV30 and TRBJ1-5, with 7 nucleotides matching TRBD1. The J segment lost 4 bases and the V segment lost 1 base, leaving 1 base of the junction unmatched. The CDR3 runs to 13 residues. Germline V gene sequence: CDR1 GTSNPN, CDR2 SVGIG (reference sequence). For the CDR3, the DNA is TGTGCCTGGAGTGGACAGGGAAATCAGCCCCAGCATTTT. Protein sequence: CAWSGQGNQPQHF.

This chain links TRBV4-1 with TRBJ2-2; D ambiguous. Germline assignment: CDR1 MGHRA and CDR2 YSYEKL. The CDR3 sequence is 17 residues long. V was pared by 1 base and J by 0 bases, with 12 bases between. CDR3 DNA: TGCGCCAGCAGCCAAGGGTCAGGCAGAACGAACACCGGGGAGCTGTTTTTT. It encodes CASSQGSGRTNTGELFF.

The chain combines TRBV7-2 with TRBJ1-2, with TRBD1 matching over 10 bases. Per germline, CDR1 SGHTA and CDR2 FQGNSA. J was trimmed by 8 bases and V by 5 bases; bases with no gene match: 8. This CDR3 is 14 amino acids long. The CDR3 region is CASSTRQGAKGYTF. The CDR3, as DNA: TGTGCCAGCAGCACTCGACAGGGGGCGAAGGGCTACACCTTC.

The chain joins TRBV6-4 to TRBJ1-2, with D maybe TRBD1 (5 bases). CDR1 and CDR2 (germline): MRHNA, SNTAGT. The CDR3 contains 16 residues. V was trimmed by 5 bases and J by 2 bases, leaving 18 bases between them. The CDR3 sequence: CASSPQPDSLNYGYTF. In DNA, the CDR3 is TGTGCCAGCAGTCCCCAGCCCGACAGCTTGAACTATGGCTACACCTTC.

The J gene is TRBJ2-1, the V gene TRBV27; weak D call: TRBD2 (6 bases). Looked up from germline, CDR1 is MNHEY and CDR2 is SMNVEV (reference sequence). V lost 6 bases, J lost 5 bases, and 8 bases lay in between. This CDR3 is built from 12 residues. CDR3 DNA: TGTGCCAGCAGAAGGAGGGACAATGAGCAGTTCTTC. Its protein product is CASRRRDNEQFF.